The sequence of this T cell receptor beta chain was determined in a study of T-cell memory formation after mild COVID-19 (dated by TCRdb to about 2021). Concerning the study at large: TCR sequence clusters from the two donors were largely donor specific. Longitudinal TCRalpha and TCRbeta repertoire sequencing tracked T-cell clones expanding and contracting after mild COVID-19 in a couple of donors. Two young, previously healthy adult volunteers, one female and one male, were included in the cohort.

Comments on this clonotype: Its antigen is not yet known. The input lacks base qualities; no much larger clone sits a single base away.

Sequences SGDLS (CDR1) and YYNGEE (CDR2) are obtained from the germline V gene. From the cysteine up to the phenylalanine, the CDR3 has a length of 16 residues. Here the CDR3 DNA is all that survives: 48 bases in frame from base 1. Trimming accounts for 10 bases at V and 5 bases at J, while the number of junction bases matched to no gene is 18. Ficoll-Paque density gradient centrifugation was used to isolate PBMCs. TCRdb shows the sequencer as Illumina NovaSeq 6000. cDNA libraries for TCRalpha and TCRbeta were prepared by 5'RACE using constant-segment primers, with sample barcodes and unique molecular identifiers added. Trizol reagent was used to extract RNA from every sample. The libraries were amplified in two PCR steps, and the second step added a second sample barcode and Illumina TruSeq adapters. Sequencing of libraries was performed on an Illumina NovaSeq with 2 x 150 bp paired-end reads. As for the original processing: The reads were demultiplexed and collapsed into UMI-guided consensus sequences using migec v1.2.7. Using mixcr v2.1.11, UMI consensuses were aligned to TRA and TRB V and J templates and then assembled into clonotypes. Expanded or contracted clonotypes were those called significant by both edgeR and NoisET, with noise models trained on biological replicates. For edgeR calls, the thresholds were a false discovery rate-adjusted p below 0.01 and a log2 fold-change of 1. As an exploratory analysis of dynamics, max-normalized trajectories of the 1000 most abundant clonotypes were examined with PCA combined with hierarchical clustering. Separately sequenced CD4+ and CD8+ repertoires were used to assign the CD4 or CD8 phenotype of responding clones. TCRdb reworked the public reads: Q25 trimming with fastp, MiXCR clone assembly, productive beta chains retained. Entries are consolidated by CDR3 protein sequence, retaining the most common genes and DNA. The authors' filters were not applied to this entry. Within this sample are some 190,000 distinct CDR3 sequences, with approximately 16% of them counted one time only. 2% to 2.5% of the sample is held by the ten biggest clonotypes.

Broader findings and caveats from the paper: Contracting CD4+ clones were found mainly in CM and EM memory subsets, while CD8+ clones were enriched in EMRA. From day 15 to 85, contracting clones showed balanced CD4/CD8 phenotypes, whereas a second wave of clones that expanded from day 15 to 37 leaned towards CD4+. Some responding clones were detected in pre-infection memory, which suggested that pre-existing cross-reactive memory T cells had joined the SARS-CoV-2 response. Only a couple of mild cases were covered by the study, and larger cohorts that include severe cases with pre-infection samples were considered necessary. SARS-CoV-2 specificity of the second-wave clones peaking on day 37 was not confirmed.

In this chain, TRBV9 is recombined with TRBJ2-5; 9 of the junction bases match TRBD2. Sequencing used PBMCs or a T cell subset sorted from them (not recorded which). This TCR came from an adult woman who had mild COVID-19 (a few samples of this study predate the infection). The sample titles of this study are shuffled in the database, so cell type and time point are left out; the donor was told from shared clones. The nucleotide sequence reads TGTGCCTCCCAAGCTCGGGGCGGGGGGGCCAGGGAGACCCAGTACTTC. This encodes CASQARGGGARETQYF.